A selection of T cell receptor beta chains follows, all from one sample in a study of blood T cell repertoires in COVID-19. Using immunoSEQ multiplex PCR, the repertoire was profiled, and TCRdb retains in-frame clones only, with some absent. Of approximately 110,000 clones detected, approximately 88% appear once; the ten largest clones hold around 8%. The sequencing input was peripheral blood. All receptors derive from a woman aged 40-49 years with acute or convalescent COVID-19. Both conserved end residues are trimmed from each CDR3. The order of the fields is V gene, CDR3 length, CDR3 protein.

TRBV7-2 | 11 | ASSDRQGLGYT
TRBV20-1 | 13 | SASVQGGGNTEAF
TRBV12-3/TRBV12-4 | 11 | ASSLQGNYGYT
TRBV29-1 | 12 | SGGWTGEDEKLF
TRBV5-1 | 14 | ASSPGVEGKNYGYT
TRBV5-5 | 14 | ASSLLFYSSTDTQY
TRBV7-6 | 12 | ASTQEGGFTEAF
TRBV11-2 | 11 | ASSLFQAEKLF
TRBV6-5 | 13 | ASRPTDREGGTIY
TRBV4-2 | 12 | ASSQVSEARGYT
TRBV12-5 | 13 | ASGLASGGYNEQF
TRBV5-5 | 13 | ASSLEAGKGQPQH
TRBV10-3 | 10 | AIGDMNTEAF
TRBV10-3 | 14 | ATKTSGGSGANVLT
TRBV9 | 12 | ASSLNTLPYEQY
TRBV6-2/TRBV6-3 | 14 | ASSYPTYSVDTEAF
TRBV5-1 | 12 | ASSWGQGGEKLF
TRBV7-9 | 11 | ASSSYSDFEAF
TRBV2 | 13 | ASRRQGVGRYGYT
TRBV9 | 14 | ASSLRAGELTDTQY
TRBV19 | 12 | ASSIQFYTDTQY
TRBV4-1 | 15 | ASSQGIAGVGGDTQY
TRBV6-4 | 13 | ASSDSRRGGYGYT
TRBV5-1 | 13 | ASSHKTALNTEAF
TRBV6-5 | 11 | ASTDRAEYEQY
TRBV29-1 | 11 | SVKNSLNTEAF
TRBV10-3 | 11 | AIKKAGDTEAF
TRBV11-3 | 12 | ASSQSQGHYEQY
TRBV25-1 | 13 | ASSAPGQGVYGYT
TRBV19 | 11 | ASRSGLYNEQF
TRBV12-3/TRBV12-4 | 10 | AGGSGAGELF
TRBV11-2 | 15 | ASSKAGALRVTDTQY
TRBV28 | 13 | ASSRMTGGGDGYT
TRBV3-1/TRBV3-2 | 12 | ASSQQGSLYGYT
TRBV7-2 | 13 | ASSPQTGGNSPLH
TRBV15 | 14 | ATSRDVAGAGETQY